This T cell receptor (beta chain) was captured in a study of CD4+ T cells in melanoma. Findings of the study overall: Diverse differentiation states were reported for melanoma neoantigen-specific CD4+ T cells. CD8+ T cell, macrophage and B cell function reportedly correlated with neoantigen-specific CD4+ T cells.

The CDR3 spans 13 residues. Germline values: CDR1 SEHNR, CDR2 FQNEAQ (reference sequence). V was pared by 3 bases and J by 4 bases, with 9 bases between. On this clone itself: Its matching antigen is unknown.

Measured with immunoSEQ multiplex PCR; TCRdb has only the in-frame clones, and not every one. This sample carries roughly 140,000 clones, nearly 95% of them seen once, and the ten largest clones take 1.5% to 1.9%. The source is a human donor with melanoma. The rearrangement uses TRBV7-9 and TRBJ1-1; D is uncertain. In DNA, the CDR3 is TGTGCCAGCAGCTTGGACTGGGGCACTGAAGCTTTCTTT. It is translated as CASSLDWGTEAFF.